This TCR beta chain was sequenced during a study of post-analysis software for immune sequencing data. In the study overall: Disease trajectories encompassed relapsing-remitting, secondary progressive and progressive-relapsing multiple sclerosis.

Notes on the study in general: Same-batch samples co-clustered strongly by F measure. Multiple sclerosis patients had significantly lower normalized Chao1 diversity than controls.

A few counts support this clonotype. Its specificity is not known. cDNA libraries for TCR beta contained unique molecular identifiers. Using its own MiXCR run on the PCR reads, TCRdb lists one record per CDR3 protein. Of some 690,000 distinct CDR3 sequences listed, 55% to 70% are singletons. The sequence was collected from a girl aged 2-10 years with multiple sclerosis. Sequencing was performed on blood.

The CDR3 DNA reads TGTGCCAGCAGCTCTGGACAGGGCCAATACAATGAGCAGTTCTTC. The encoded protein is CASSSGQGQYNEQFF. The V and J genes are TRBV7-2 and TRBJ2-1, with 8 positions matching TRBD1. The J segment lost 4 bases and the V segment lost 4 bases, leaving 6 bases of the junction unmatched. Germline V gene lookup returns CDR1 SGHTA and CDR2 FQGNSA. The CDR3 is made up of 15 amino acids.